This record covers a single T cell receptor (beta chain). No antigen is known for it. This sample is drawn from a study of blood T cells in healthy people across ages. Whole-study findings and limits: It was the long-lived donors that had more naive CD4+ cells and higher diversity than aged donors.

Primers used in a second PCR of roughly 7 to 12 cycles were a sample-barcoded 5' primer and a J-beta primer mix. The yield of each sample was at least 2.5 million CDR3-containing paired-end reads. TCRdb passed the 5' RACE reads through MiXCR, listing each CDR3 protein once. Of about 1.4 million distinct CDR3 sequences in the sample, almost 60% were seen once. Germline V CDR1 and CDR2: SQVTM, ANQGSEA. The CDR3 loop spans 14 amino acids. Between the trimmed V and J ends, which lost 7 bases and 3 bases, there was a span of 18 bases. The material sequenced was blood. The chain has TRBV29-1 and TRBJ2-5; D possibly corresponds to TRBD2 (5 bases). The sequence was obtained from a man younger than 35 in good health. The CDR3 protein is CSGYGRGNEETQYF. The CDR3 nucleotides read TGCAGCGGTTACGGCAGAGGGAATGAAGAGACCCAGTACTTC.